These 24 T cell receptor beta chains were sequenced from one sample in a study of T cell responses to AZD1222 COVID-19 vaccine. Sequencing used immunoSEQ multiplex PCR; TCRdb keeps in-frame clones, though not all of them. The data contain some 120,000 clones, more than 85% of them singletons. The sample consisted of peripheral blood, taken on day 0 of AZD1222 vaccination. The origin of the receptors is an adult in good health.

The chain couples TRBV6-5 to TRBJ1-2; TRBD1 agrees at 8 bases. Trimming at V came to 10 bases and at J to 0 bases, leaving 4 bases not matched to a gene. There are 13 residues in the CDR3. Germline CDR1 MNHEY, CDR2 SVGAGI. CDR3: CATSDRANYGYTF. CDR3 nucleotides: TGTGCCACTTCGGACAGGGCTAACTATGGCTACACCTTC.

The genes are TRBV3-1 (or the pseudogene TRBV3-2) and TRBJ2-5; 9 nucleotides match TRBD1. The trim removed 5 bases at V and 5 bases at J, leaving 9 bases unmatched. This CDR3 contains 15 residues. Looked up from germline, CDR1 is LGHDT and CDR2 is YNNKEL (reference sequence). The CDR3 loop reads CASSFPTGGVETQYF. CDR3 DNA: TGTGCCAGCAGCTTCCCGACAGGGGGTGTGGAGACCCAGTACTTC.

CDR3 protein: CASSPPGLAIDTQYF. CDR3 nucleotide sequence: TGTGCCAGCAGCCCACCGGGACTAGCAATAGATACGCAGTATTTT. The chain joins TRBV7-9 to TRBJ2-3, with 9 bases matching TRBD2. This CDR3 has 15 residues. CDR1 is SEHNR and CDR2 is FQNEAQ in the germline V gene (reference sequence). The ends lost 5 bases at V and 5 bases at J; junction bases unmatched: 8. The complete variable domain, with remaining parts taken from reference TRBV7-9 and TRBJ2-3, reads DTGVSQNPRHKITKRGQNVTFRCDPISEHNRLYWYRQTLGQGPEFLTYFQNEAQLEKSRLLSDRFSAERPKGSFSTLEIQRTEQGDSAMYLCASSPPGLAIDTQYFGPGTRLTVL.

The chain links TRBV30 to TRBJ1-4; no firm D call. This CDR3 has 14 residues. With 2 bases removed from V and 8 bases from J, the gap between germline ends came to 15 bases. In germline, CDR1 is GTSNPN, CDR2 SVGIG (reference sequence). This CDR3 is CAWSSPDHGEKLFF. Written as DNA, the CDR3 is TGTGCCTGGAGTTCCCCCGACCACGGGGAAAAACTGTTTTTT.

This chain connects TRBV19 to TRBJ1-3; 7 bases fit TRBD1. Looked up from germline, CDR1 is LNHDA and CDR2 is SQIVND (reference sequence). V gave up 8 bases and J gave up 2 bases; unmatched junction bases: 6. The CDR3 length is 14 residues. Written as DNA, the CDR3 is TGTGCCAGTTCGACTGGACAGGCTGGAAACACCATATATTTT. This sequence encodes CASSTGQAGNTIYF.

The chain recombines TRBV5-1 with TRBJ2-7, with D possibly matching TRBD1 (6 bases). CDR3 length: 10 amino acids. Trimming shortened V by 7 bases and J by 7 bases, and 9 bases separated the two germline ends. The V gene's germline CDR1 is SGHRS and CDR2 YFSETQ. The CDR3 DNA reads TGCGCCAGCGCAGGGGTGGAGCAGTACTTC. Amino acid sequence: CASAGVEQYF.

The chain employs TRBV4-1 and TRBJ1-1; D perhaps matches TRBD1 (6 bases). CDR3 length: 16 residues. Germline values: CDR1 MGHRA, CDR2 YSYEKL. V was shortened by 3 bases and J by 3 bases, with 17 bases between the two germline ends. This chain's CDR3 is CASSHQPGGAYTEAFF. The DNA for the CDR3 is TGCGCCAGCAGCCATCAGCCCGGGGGGGCCTACACTGAAGCTTTCTTT.

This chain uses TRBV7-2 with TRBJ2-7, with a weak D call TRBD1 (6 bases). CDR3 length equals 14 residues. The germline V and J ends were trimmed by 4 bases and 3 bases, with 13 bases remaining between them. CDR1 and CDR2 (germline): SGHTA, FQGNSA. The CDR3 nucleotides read TGTGCCAGCAGCTCACAGGGAATTGACTACGAGCAGTACTTC. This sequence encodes CASSSQGIDYEQYF.

As DNA, the CDR3 is TGCGCCAGCAGCTTACCGAGGGGGACAGATACGCAGTATTTT. Residues: CASSLPRGTDTQYF. J is TRBJ2-3 and V is TRBV5-1; possible D gene TRBD1, 6 bases. The V gene lost 2 bases and the J gene lost 3 bases, with 10 bases spanning the gap. This CDR3 is 14 amino acids long. Per the germline V gene, CDR1 is SGHRS and CDR2 is YFSETQ.

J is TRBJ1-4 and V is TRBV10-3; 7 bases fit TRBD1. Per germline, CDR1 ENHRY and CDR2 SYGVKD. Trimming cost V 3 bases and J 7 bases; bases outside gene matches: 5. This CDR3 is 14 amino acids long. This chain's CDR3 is CAISDRGATEKLFF. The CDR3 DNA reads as TGTGCCATCAGTGACAGGGGGGCGACTGAAAAACTGTTTTTT.

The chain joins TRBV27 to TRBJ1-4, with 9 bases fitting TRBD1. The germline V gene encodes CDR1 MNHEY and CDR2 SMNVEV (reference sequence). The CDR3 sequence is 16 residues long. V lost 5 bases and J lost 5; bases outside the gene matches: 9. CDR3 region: CASSASDRGENEKLFF. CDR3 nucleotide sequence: TGTGCCAGCAGTGCCTCTGACAGGGGGGAGAATGAAAAACTGTTTTTT.

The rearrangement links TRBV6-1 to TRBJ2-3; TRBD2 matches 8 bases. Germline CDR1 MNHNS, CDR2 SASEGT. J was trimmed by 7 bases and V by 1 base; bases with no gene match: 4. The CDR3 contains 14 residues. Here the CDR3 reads CASSEGTSRYTQYF. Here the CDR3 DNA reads TGTGCCAGCAGTGAAGGGACTAGCCGGTATACGCAGTATTTT.

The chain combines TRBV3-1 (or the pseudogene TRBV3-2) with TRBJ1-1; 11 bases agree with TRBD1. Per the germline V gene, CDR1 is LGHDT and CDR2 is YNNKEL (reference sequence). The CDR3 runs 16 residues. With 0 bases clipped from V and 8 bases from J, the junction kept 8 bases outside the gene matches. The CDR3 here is CASSQDLIGTGGEAFF. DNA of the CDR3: TGTGCCAGCAGCCAAGATCTTATAGGGACAGGGGGAGAAGCTTTCTTT.

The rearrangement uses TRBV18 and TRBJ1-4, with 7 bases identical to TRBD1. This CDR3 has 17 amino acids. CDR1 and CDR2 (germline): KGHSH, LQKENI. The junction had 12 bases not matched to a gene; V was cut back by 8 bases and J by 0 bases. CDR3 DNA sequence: TGTGCCAGCACGGGACAGCGGCTTTCTGCAACTAATGAAAAACTGTTTTTT. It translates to CASTGQRLSATNEKLFF.

CDR3 amino acids: CSFGQPTGELFF. The CDR3 coding sequence is TGCAGCTTTGGACAACCGACCGGGGAGCTGTTTTTT. The chain employs TRBV29-1 and TRBJ2-2; possible D gene TRBD1, 5 bases. CDR3 size: 12 residues. Germline CDR1 and CDR2: SQVTM and ANQGSEA. V gave up 8 bases and J gave up 5 bases, with 12 bases separating them.

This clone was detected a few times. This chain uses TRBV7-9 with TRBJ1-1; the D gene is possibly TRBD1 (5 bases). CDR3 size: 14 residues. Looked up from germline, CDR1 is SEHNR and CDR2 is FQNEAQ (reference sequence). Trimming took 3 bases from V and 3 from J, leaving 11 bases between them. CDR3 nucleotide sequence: TGTGCCAGCAGCTTTCGGGGCAGGGACACTGAAGCTTTCTTT. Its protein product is CASSFRGRDTEAFF.

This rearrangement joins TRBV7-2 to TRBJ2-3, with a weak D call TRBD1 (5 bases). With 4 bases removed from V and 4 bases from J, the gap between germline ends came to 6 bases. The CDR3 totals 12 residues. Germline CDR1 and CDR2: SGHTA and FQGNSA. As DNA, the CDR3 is TGTGCCAGCAGCTGGGGCGCAGATACGCAGTATTTT. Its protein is CASSWGADTQYF.

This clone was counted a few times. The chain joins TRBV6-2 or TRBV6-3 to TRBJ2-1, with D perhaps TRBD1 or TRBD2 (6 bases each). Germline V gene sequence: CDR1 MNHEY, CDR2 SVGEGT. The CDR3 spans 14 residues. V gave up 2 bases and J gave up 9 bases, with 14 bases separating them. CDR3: CASSYEEGVAEQFF. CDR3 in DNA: TGTGCCAGCAGTTACGAGGAGGGGGTCGCTGAGCAGTTCTTC.

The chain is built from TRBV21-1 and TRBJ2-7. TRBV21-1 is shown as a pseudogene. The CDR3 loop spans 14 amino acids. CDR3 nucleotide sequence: TGTGCCAGCAGCAAACGACCGGCTTCCTACGAGCAGTACTTC. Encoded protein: CASSKRPASYEQYF.

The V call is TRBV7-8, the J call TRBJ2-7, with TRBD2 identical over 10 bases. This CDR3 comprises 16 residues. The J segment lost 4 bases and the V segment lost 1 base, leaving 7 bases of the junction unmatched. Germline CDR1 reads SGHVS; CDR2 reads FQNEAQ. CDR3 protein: CASSLDPSGRGYEQYF. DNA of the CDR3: TGTGCCAGCAGCTTAGATCCTAGCGGGAGAGGATACGAGCAGTACTTC. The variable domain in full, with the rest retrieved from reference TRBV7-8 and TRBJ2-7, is GAGVSQSPRYKVAKRGQDVALRCDPISGHVSLFWYQQALGQGPEFLTYFQNEAQLDKSGLPSDRFFAERPEGSVSTLKIQRTQQEDSAVYLCASSLDPSGRGYEQYFGPGTRLTVT.

This CDR3 reads CASSGSPGAVYEQYF. The CDR3 nucleotides read TGTGCCAGCAGCGGGTCCCCAGGGGCCGTCTACGAGCAGTACTTC. This chain connects TRBV9 to TRBJ2-7; D might be TRBD1 (6 bases). Germline loops: CDR1 SGDLS, CDR2 YYNGEE. The V gene lost 3 bases and the J gene lost 3 bases, with 16 bases spanning the gap. This CDR3 comprises 15 residues.

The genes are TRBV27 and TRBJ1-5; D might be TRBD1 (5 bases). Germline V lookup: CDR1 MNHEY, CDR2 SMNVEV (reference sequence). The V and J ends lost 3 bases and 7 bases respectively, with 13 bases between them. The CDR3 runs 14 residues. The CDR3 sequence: CASSFERGGQPQHF. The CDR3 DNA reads TGTGCCAGCAGTTTCGAGAGGGGCGGCCAGCCCCAGCATTTT.

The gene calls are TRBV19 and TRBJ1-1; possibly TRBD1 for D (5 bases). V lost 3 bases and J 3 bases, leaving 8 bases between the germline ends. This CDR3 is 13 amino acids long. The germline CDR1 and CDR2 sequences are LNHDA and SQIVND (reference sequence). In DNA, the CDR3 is TGTGCCAGTAGTATGTTCAGGGACACTGAAGCTTTCTTT. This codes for CASSMFRDTEAFF.

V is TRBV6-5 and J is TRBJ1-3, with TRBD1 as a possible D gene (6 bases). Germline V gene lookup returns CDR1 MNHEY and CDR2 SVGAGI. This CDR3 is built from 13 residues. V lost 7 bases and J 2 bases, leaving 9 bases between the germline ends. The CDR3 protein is CASKRGAGNTIYF. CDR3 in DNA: TGTGCCAGCAAAAGGGGGGCTGGAAACACCATATATTTT.